The 18 T cell receptor beta chains reported below all come from one sample, sequenced in a study of cytomegalovirus exposure and HLA in healthy donors. The PCR used 60 Vbeta and 13 Jbeta primers. Libraries were prepared by immunoSEQ multiplex PCR; TCRdb keeps only in-frame clonotypes and omits some of them. The sample includes over 150,000 clones, 74% of them seen just once. The sequenced sample was PBMCs. The source is a man aged 25-45 years in good health and CMV-seronegative.

The chain has TRBV19 and TRBJ1-5; TRBD1 aligns across 7 bases. Trimming at V came to 11 bases and at J to 4 bases, leaving 8 bases not matched to a gene. This CDR3 is built from 13 residues. Germline values: CDR1 LNHDA, CDR2 SQIVND (reference sequence). The CDR3 DNA follows: TGTGCCTTCGGGACAGTGAATAATCAGCCCCAGCATTTT. Translating it yields CAFGTVNNQPQHF.

The rearrangement links TRBV7-3 to TRBJ2-1, with 8 bases identical to TRBD1. Germline loops: CDR1 SGHTA, CDR2 FQGTGA. This CDR3 is built from 15 residues. V dropped 8 bases and J dropped 0; count of bases not matched to a gene: 6. CDR3: CASARQGRSYNEQFF. The CDR3 DNA sequence: TGTGCCAGCGCCCGACAGGGGCGCTCCTACAATGAGCAGTTCTTC.

The chain combines TRBV28 with TRBJ1-2, with a tentative D call TRBD1 (5 bases). V was trimmed by 4 bases and J by 5 bases, leaving 14 bases between them. The CDR3 length is 14 residues. CDR1 and CDR2 (germline): MDHEN, SYDVKM. CDR3: CASSSTTDTYGYTF. The CDR3 nucleotides are TGTGCCAGCAGTTCGACGACAGACACTTATGGCTACACCTTC.

V and J are TRBV4-2 and TRBJ2-5, with 9 positions matching TRBD2. The CDR3 runs to 18 residues. V lost 0 bases, J lost 4 bases, and 12 bases stayed unmatched. Germline CDR1 LGHNA, CDR2 YNFKEQ. CDR3 protein: CASSQDAGGASLPETQYF. CDR3 bases: TGTGCCAGCAGCCAAGATGCGGGGGGGGCCAGTCTACCAGAGACCCAGTACTTC.

This clone showed up just once. CDR3 DNA: TGTGCCAGCAGTTACTCGAACGGCGGAGTCGATTCACCCCTCCACTTT. Protein product: CASSYSNGGVDSPLHF. The rearrangement links TRBV6-5 to TRBJ1-6; D is undetermined. The CDR3 is 16 residues long. Germline V gene data show CDR1 as MNHEY and CDR2 as SVGAGI. Trimming pared 0 bases from V and 8 bases from J, leaving 14 bases between.

The rearrangement links TRBV27 to TRBJ2-7; D possibly corresponds to TRBD1 (5 bases). CDR1 is MNHEY, CDR2 SMNVEV, per germline (reference sequence). Trimming removed 1 base from V and 2 bases from J, with 12 bases in between. The CDR3 spans 15 residues. CDR3 in DNA: TGTGCCAGCAGTTTATGGGGCACTGGACCCTACGAGCAGTACTTC. Its protein is CASSLWGTGPYEQYF.

The chain carries TRBV13 and TRBJ2-2; 8 bases map to TRBD1. After removal of 3 bases from V and 4 bases from J, the junction contained 4 bases not matched to a gene. The CDR3 sequence is 15 residues long. The germline gives CDR1 PRHDT, CDR2 FYEKMQ (reference sequence). Here the CDR3 reads CASSLTGVSTGELFF. CDR3 coding DNA: TGTGCCAGCAGCTTGACAGGGGTGTCCACCGGGGAGCTGTTTTTT.

The V call is TRBV5-6, the J call TRBJ2-7; TRBD1 aligns across 9 bases. The germline V gene has CDR1 SGHDT and CDR2 YYEEEE. The CDR3 loop spans 15 amino acids. The J segment lost 3 bases and the V segment lost 4 bases, leaving 8 bases of the junction unmatched. CDR3 sequence: CASSDTGGAFYEQYF. DNA for the CDR3: TGTGCCAGCAGCGATACAGGGGGCGCATTCTACGAGCAGTACTTC. Full variable domain (remainder filled in from reference TRBV5-6 and TRBJ2-7): DAGVTQSPTHLIKTRGQQVTLRCSPKSGHDTVSWYQQALGQGPQFIFQYYEEEERQRGNFPDRFSGHQFPNYSSELNVNALLLGDSALYLCASSDTGGAFYEQYFGPGTRLTVT.

The genes are TRBV6-1 and TRBJ2-1, with D possibly TRBD2 on 6 matching bases. The length of the CDR3 is 15 residues. Germline-derived CDR1 and CDR2 are MNHNS and SASEGT. Trimming took off 6 bases at V and 5 bases at J, with 17 bases between the two ends. CDR3 in DNA: TGTGCCAGCAGCGCTGCTGGGGGGATGAACAATGAGCAGTTCTTC. Translating it yields CASSAAGGMNNEQFF.

A remark on this clone: Different DNA sequences within this sample yield the same CDR3. The chain carries TRBV6-1 and TRBJ1-4; no definite D call. There are 14 residues in the CDR3. The germline V gene encodes CDR1 MNHNS and CDR2 SASEGT. The V end was cut by 4 bases, the J end by 2 bases, with 8 bases between. CDR3 region: CASSGGRTNEKLFF. The CDR3 coding sequence is TGTGCCAGCAGTGGAGGTCGGACTAATGAAAAACTGTTTTTT.

This clone showed up just once. The chain is built from TRBV7-6 and TRBJ2-5; 10 bases map to TRBD1. The CDR3 spans 15 residues. J was trimmed by 7 bases and V by 4 bases; bases with no gene match: 9. CDR1 is SGHVS, CDR2 FNYEAQ, per germline. In DNA form, the CDR3 reads TGTGCCAGCAGCTCGGGACAGGGGCTAGTGGGGACCCAGTACTTC. Amino acids: CASSSGQGLVGTQYF.

This clone has only a few counts. The chain recombines TRBV10-3 with TRBJ2-7; 10 bases fit TRBD1. This CDR3 is built from 14 residues. Trimming took 6 bases from V and 5 from J; bases not matched to a gene: 7. The germline CDR1 and CDR2 sequences are ENHRY and SYGVKD. CDR3 in DNA: TGTGCCATCAGGTTAGACAGGGGGCTCGACGAGCAGTACTTC. Translating it yields CAIRLDRGLDEQYF.

Points on this clone: At one of its ends the junction is not consistent with the germline gene, which may arise from a read error. The chain recombines TRBV30 with TRBJ1-1, with D unresolved. Germline lookup yields CDR1 GTSNPN and CDR2 SVGIG (reference sequence). The CDR3 has 11 residues. The CDR3 sequence: CAWGVRSEAFF. CDR3 nucleotides: TGTGCCTGGGGTGTACGGTCGGAAGCTTTCTTT. Looking up the rest from reference TRBV30 and TRBJ1-1 gives the full variable domain: SQTIHQWPATLVQPVGSPLSLECTVEGTSNPNLYWYRQAAGRGLQLLFYSVGIGQISSEVPQNLSASRPQDRQFILSSKKLLLSDSGFYLCAWGVRSEAFFGQGTRLTVV.

V is TRBV30 and J is TRBJ2-5; weak D call: TRBD2 (5 bases). The V gene's germline CDR1 is GTSNPN and CDR2 SVGIG (reference sequence). V was cut by 0 bases and J by 1 base, with 6 bases left in between. The CDR3 length is 13 residues. The CDR3 coding sequence is TGTGCCTGGAGTGTCGGGATCCAAGAGACCCAGTACTTC. It encodes CAWSVGIQETQYF.

The chain carries TRBV6-1 and TRBJ2-1; 7 bases map to TRBD1. V lost 7 bases and J lost 0; bases outside the gene matches: 3. This CDR3 is 14 amino acids long. Looked up from germline, CDR1 is MNHNS and CDR2 is SASEGT. The CDR3 here is CASTRDSSYNEQFF. CDR3 nucleotide sequence: TGTGCCAGCACTCGGGACAGCTCCTACAATGAGCAGTTCTTC.

V is TRBV28 and J is TRBJ1-1; 7 bases agree with TRBD1. The CDR3 extends over 16 amino acids. V dropped 5 bases and J dropped 3; count of bases not matched to a gene: 12. Germline values: CDR1 MDHEN, CDR2 SYDVKM. The CDR3 DNA reads TGTGCCAGCAGTCCCTACCCGACAGGGACAGACACTGAAGCTTTCTTT. Protein: CASSPYPTGTDTEAFF.

The J gene is TRBJ2-5, the V gene TRBV6-1; 7 positions match TRBD1. This CDR3 has 17 amino acids. Trimming removed 0 bases from V and 2 bases from J; junction bases left unmatched: 9. Germline V lookup: CDR1 MNHNS, CDR2 SASEGT. The chain's CDR3 is CASSEAGKGAIQETQYF. DNA for the CDR3: TGTGCCAGCAGTGAAGCTGGGAAGGGGGCCATACAAGAGACCCAGTACTTC.

The chain employs TRBV6-1 and TRBJ2-7, with 8 bases identical to TRBD1. The germline CDR1 and CDR2 sequences are MNHNS and SASEGT. The CDR3 consists of 17 residues. V shed 3 bases, J shed 3 bases, and the junction held 13 bases outside the gene matches. The CDR3 spells CASSDPGIRDRSYEQYF. CDR3 nucleotide sequence: TGTGCCAGCAGTGACCCAGGGATAAGGGACAGGAGCTACGAGCAGTACTTC.